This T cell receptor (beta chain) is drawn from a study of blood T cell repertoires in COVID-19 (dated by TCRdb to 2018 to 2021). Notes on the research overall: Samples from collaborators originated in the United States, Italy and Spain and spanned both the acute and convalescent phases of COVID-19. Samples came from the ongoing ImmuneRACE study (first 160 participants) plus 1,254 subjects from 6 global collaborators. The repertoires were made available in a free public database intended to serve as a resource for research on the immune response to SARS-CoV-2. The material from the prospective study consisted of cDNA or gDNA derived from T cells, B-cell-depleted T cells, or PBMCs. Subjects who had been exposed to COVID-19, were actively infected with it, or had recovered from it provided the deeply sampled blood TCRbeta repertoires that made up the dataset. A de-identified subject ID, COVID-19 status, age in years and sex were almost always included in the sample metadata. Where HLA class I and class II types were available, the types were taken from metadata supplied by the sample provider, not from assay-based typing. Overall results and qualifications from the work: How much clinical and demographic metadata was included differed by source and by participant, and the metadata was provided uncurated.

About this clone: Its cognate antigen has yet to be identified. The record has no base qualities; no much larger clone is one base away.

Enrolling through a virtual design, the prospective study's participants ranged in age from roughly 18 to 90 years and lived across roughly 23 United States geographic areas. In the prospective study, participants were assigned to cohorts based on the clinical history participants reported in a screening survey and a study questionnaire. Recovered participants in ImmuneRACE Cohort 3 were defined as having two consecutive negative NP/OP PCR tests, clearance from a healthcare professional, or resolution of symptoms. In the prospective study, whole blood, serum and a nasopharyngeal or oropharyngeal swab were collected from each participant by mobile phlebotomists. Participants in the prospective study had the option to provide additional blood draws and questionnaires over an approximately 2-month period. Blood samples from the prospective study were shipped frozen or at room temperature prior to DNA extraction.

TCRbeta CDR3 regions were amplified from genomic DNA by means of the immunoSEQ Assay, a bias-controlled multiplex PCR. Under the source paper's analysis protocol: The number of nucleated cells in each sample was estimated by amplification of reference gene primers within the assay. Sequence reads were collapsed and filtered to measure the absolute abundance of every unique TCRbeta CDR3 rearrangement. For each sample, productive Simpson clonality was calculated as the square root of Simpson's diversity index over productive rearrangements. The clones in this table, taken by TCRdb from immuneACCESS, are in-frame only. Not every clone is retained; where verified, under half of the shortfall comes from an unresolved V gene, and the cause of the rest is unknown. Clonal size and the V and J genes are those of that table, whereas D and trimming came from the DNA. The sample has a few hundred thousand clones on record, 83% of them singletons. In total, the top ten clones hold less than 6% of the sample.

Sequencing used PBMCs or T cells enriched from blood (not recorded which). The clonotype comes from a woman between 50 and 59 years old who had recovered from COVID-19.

The CDR3 corresponds to CASSVGHRDYQETQYF. The DNA sequence is TGTGCCAGCAGCGTAGGTCATAGGGACTACCAAGAGACCCAGTACTTC. The rearrangement joined TRBV9 to TRBJ2-5, and the D gene may be TRBD2, 6 bases matching. The germline V gene yields SGDLS for CDR1 and YYNGEE for CDR2. The germline ends are 12 bases apart after V is trimmed by 0 bases and J by 0 bases. Measured from the cysteine to the phenylalanine, the CDR3 is 16 residues long. Kept here is only the CDR3 DNA, which spans 48 bases and is read in frame from base 1.